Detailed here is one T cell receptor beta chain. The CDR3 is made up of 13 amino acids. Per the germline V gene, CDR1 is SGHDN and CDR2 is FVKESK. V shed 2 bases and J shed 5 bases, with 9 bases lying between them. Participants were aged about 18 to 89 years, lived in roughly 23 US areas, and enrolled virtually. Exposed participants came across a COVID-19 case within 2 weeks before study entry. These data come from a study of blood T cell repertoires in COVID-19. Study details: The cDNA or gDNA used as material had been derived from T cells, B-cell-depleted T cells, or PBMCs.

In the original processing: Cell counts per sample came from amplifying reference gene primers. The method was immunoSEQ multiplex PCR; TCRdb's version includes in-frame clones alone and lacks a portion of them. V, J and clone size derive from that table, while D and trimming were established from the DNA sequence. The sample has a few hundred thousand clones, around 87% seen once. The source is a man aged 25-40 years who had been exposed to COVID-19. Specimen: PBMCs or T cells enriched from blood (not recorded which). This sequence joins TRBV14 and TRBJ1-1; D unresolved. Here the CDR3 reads CASSQPWATEAFF. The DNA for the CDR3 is TGTGCCAGCAGCCAACCCTGGGCGACTGAAGCTTTCTTT. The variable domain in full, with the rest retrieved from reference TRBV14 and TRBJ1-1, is EAGVTQFPSHSVIEKGQTVTLRCDPISGHDNLYWYRRVMGKEIKFLLHFVKESKQDESGMPNNRFLAERTGGTYSTLKVQPAELEDSGVYFCASSQPWATEAFFGQGTRLTVV.